Listed here is a single T cell receptor (beta chain). The antigen remains unidentified. The sample belongs to a study of Graves' ophthalmopathy and Graves' hyperthyroidism. Regarding the study as a whole: Classification of ophthalmopathy versus stable hyperthyroidism by a 13-signature model yielded 85% to 90% sensitivity and approximately 79% specificity. With a specificity of 72.22% and a sensitivity of around 70%, the model predicted ophthalmopathy progression.

RNA transcripts were the source from which TCR beta CDR3 regions were amplified. HTBI primers primed a first-round RT-PCR, and a second-round multiplex PCR followed. A single record per CDR3 protein comes from TCRdb applying MiXCR to the multiplex PCR reads. The table includes about 390,000 distinct CDR3 sequences, about a sixth detected once. Clinical symptoms, serum thyroxine, TRAb, thyroid ultrasound and orbital computed tomography determined diagnosis. V gave up 7 bases and J gave up 3 bases, with 15 bases separating them. CDR1 MGHRA and CDR2 YSYEKL come from the germline V gene. The CDR3 totals 14 residues.

Sequenced input: peripheral blood. J is TRBJ1-1 and V is TRBV4-1; the D gene is possibly TRBD1 (6 bases). The source of this sequence is an adult woman with stable Graves' hyperthyroidism. The CDR3 coding sequence is TGCGCCAGCAACCCAACCAGGGGACACACTGAAGCTTTCTTT. Its protein product is CASNPTRGHTEAFF.